This T cell receptor beta chain was recovered during a study of human T cells and chemical hapten exposure. Germline CDR1 LGHNA, CDR2 YSLEER. The CDR3 loop spans 14 amino acids. The V gene lost 4 bases and the J gene lost 1 base, with 11 bases spanning the gap. Time point reported: pre-sensitization, week 0. This sample's treatment: therapeutic diphenylcyclopropenone sensitization with weekly scalp DPC. TCRdb re-called the RACE reads with MiXCR, one entry per CDR3 protein. The sample consists of 350,000 to 450,000 distinct CDR3 sequences, 4% to 6% of them appearing once. In this sample, this clonotype turned up many times.

This sequence originates from a woman aged 45-59 years with alopecia areata. Some clones in this sample may be carry-over from other donors' samples. The starting material was whole blood, obtained in connection with sensitization to the hapten diphenylcyclopropenone (DPC). This chain links TRBV4-3 with TRBJ2-7; D is undetermined. The CDR3 here is CASSPGGRSYEQYF. CDR3 DNA sequence: TGCGCCAGCAGCCCAGGCGGCCGATCCTACGAGCAGTACTTC.